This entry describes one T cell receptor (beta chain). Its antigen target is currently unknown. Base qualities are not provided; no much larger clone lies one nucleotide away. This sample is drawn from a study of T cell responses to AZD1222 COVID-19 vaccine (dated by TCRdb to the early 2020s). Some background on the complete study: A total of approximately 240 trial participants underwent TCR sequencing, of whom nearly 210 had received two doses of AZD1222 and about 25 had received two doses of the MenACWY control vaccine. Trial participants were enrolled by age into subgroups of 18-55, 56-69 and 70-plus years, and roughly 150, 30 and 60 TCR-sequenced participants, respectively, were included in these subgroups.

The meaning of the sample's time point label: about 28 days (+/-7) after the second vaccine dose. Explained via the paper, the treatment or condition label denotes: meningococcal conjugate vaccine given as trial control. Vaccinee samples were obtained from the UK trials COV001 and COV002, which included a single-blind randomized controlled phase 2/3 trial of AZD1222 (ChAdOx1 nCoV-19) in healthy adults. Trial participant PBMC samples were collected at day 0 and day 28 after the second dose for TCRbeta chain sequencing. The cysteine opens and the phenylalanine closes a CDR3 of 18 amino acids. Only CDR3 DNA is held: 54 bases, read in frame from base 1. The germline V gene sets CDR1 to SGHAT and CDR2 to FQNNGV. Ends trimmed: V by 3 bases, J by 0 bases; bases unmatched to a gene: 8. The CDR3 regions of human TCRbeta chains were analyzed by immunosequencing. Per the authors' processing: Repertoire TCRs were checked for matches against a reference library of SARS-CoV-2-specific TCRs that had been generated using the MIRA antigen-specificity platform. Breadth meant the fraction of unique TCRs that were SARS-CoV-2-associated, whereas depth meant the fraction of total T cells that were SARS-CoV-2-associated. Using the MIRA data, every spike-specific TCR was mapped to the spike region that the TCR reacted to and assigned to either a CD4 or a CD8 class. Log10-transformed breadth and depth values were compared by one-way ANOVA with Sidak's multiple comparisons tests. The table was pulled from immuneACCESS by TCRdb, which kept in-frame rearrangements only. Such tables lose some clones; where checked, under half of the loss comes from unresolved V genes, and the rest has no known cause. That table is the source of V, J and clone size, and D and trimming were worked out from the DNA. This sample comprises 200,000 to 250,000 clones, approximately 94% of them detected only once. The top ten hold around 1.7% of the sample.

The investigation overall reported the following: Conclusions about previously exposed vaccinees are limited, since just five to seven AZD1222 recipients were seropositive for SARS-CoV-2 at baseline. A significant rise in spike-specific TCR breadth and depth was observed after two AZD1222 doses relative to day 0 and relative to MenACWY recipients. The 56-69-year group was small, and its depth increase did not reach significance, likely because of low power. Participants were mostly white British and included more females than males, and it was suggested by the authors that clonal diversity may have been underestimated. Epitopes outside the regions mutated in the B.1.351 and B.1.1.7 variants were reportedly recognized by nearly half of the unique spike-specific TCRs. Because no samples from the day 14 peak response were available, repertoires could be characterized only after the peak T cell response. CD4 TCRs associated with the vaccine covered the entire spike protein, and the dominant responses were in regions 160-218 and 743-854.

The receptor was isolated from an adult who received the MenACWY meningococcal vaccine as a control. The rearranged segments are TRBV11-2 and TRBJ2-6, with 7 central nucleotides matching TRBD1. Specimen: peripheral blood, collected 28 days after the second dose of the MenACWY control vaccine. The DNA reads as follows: TGTGCCAGCAGCTTTTGGGACAGTCAAACCTCTGGGGCCAACGTCCTGACTTTC. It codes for CASSFWDSQTSGANVLTF.